The source of this T cell receptor (beta chain) is a study of blood T cells in healthy people across ages. Study-level results: Measured against age, TCR beta diversity per million T cells decreased in a roughly linear manner.

The germline gives CDR1 MNHNY, CDR2 SVGAGI (reference sequence). This CDR3 has 17 amino acids. J was trimmed by 4 bases and V by 0 bases; bases with no gene match: 7. Comment on this clonotype: Its specificity is not known.

Primers used in a second PCR of roughly 7 to 12 cycles were a sample-barcoded 5' primer and a J-beta primer mix. One entry per CDR3 protein results from TCRdb running MiXCR on the 5' RACE reads. Here the sample spans about 730,000 distinct CDR3 sequences, roughly 44% being singletons. Specimen: blood. The TCR sequence derives from a woman aged 55-69 years in good health. The chain has TRBV6-6 and TRBJ2-1; 9 nucleotides match TRBD1. In DNA form, the CDR3 reads TGTGCCAGCAGTTACTCGTTATCGGGACAGGGATACAATGAGCAGTTCTTC. This codes for CASSYSLSGQGYNEQFF.